This note documents a single T cell receptor (beta chain) sequence. The data belong to a study of control samples from healthy donors and cancer patients. Measured with immunoSEQ multiplex PCR; TCRdb has only the in-frame clones, and not every one. The sample contains some 130,000 clones, over 85% of which appear only once. CDR1 is SGHTS, CDR2 YDEGEE, per germline. Trimming removed 2 bases from V and 7 bases from J, with 6 bases in between. This CDR3 is built from 11 residues. This rearrangement joins TRBV5-8 to TRBJ2-5, with D hard to call. Sample: blood. This receptor was obtained from a young man in good health. CDR3 in DNA: TGTGCCAGCAGCTTCCAGTGGACCCAGTACTTC. The encoded protein is CASSFQWTQYF.